The clone carrying this T cell receptor (beta chain) has a handful of counts. The antigen remains undetermined. The sample is drawn from a study of T-cell reconstitution after alpha-beta-depleted transplantation in children. The study, taken as a whole, reports: T cells produced anew were the main source of T-cell counts and diversity one year after transplant.

Unique molecular identifiers featured in how the TCRbeta library was prepared. TCRdb reanalysed the PCR reads using MiXCR and keeps one entry per CDR3 protein. Of about 210,000 distinct CDR3 sequences listed, under 20% were seen once; the top ten hold around two fifths. The CDR3 extends over 14 amino acids. V lost 5 bases, J lost 2 bases, and 5 bases stayed unmatched. Germline V lookup: CDR1 LNHNV, CDR2 YYDKDF (reference sequence). Specimen: PBMCs, mostly from graft donor cells, collected 360 days after TCRalphabeta/CD19-depleted stem cell transplant. The chain combines TRBV15 with TRBJ1-2; 7 nucleotides agree with TRBD1. The receptor's source is a male patient between 2 and 15 years old who had a stem cell transplant for acute lymphoblastic leukemia, so the T cells may come from the graft donor. The CDR3 here is CATSEGQLNYGYTF. The CDR3 DNA sequence: TGTGCCACCAGCGAGGGACAGCTAAACTATGGCTACACCTTC.